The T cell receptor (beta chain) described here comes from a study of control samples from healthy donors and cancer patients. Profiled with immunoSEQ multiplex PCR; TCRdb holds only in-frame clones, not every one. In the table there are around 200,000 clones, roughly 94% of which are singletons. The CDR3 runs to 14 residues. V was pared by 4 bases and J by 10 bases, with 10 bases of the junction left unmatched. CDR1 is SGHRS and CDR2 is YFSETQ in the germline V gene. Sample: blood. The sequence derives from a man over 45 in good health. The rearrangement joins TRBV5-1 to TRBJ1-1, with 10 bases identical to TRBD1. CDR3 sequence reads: CASSERDRGFGAFF. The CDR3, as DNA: TGCGCCAGCAGCGAAAGGGACAGGGGATTCGGAGCTTTCTTT.